This TCR beta chain was observed in a study of identical twins. TCRdb passed the 5' RACE reads through MiXCR, listing each CDR3 protein once. This sample has 600,000 to 700,000 distinct CDR3 sequences, with approximately 21% found just once. Trimming took off 3 bases at V and 8 bases at J, with 18 bases between the two ends. The germline V gene encodes CDR1 SGHRS and CDR2 YFSETQ. The CDR3 is 15 amino acids. The same data also went into a second study, on T cells expressing NK-cell markers. That paper notes: Seven of eight sequenced donors tested HCMV-seropositive; one tested seronegative. The sorts in several experiments were restricted to alpha-beta TCR T cells by an anti-gamma-delta TCR antibody.

The sequence was obtained from a woman under 30 in good health. The chain combines TRBV5-1 with TRBJ2-1; tentatively, D is TRBD1 (5 bases). The specimen was PBMCs. CDR3: CASSSRQTPRDEQFF. In DNA form, the CDR3 reads TGCGCCAGCAGCTCCCGACAGACCCCTAGGGATGAGCAGTTCTTC.